This TCR beta chain was recovered during a study of response to subunit inactivated influenza vaccine (dated by TCRdb to 2016 to 2019). Regarding the research as a whole: Deep quantitative T cell receptor repertoire profiling was used in the study to track responses to a trivalent subunit inactivated influenza vaccine. Findings and caveats that apply to the study as a whole: It was suggested by the authors that each seasonal influenza vaccination may recruit only a limited number of new T cells.

Note on this clonotype: What this receptor recognizes is not known. Per-base quality was not reported, and no clone a single base away is much larger than it.

V is reduced by 4 bases and J by 4 bases, leaving a spacing of 13 bases between them. The CDR3 runs 13 amino acids, cysteine and phenylalanine included. CDR3 DNA only is kept here, 39 bases in frame from base 1. The germline V gene specifies SQVTM as CDR1 and ANQGSEA as CDR2. Library construction relied on RT-PCR. Data came from an Illumina HiSeq 2500. In TCRdb, the public reads were trimmed at Q25 with fastp and aligned with MiXCR, with productive beta chains retained. All rows with the same CDR3 protein become a single entry with the most common DNA and genes. The sample has 800,000 or so distinct CDR3 sequences on record, around 20% of them singletons. The ten largest clones take up 10% of the sample.

The sample consisted of PBMCs from blood, taken about 5 days after vaccination. This sequence uses TRBV29-1 and TRBJ2-5; the D segment cannot be called with confidence. The clonotype originates from a man in his fifties or sixties who received an inactivated influenza vaccine. Donor details come from another sample of the same person, matched by shared clones. The CDR3 sequence is CSVGVAAAETQYF. The nucleotide sequence reads TGCAGCGTTGGAGTAGCTGCGGCAGAGACCCAGTACTTC.